Presented here are 29 T cell receptor beta chains from one specimen sequenced in a study of T cell repertoires in cytomegalovirus infection. What these receptors recognize is not known. TCRdb re-called the reads through MiXCR, storing one row per CDR3 protein. Counted here are 650,000 to 900,000 distinct CDR3 sequences, under 35% occurring once; the ten biggest clones make up around 13%. The sequencing here drew on cultured CD8+ T cells from PBMCs, taken from culture after CMV antigen stimulation. The receptors here all came from a human donor in good health (CMV status not recorded). Some clones in this sample may be carry-over from other donors' samples.

V and J are TRBV25-1 and TRBJ1-1; D gene ambiguous. The length of the CDR3 is 12 residues. Trimming removed 3 bases from V and 8 bases from J, with 10 bases in between. Germline V CDR1 and CDR2: MGHDK, SYGVNS. CDR3 sequence reads: CASSDGRIEAFF. The CDR3 region has the DNA TGTGCCAGCAGTGATGGGCGGATCGAAGCTTTCTTT.

This clonotype has just a few counts. The genes are TRBV11-2 and TRBJ2-1; a possible D gene is TRBD2 (5 bases). V lost 4 bases and J lost 3, with 25 bases in between. The CDR3 spans 19 residues. CDR1 is SGHAT and CDR2 is FQNNGV in the germline V gene. Here the CDR3 DNA reads TGTGCCAGCAGCTCCCCAGCAGCGGTGAGGCTAGCCTTCTACAATGAGCAGTTCTTC. Its translation is CASSSPAAVRLAFYNEQFF. Full variable domain (rest looked up from reference TRBV11-2 and TRBJ2-1): EAGVAQSPRYKIIEKRQSVAFWCNPISGHATLYWYQQILGQGPKLLIQFQNNGVVDDSQLPKDRFSAERLKGVDSTLKIQPAKLEDSAVYLCASSSPAAVRLAFYNEQFFGPGTRLTVL.

CDR3 in amino acids: CASSTYSGTPYNEQFF. In nucleotides, the CDR3 is TGTGCCAGCAGTACCTACTCCGGGACTCCGTACAATGAGCAGTTCTTC. The chain is built from TRBV2 and TRBJ2-1, with TRBD2 as a possible D gene (6 bases). The V and J ends lost 5 bases and 4 bases respectively, with 18 bases between them. The germline CDR1 and CDR2 sequences are SNHLY and FYNNEI. The CDR3 is 16 amino acids.

The chain recombines TRBV27 with TRBJ2-2; maybe TRBD2 (7 bases). CDR3 length: 16 amino acids. V was clipped by 6 bases and J by 7 bases, with 21 bases between them. Germline V gives CDR1 MNHEY, CDR2 SMNVEV (reference sequence). The CDR3 DNA reads as TGTGCCAGCAGATTGCCTGGGGGGGGCTTTAACGGGGAGCTGTTTTTT. It encodes CASRLPGGGFNGELFF.

The V and J genes are TRBV7-6 and TRBJ2-7; possibly TRBD2 for D (5 bases). The germline V gene encodes CDR1 SGHVS and CDR2 FNYEAQ. Trimming cost V 5 bases and J 5 bases, with 19 bases left between them. This CDR3 spans 15 amino acids. For the CDR3, the DNA is TGTGCCAGCAGCCGGGATGGGGAGTATCGGGACGAGCAGTACTTC. Its translation: CASSRDGEYRDEQYF.

With respect to this clonotype: One junction end disagrees with the germline gene, perhaps due to a read error. The chain is built from TRBV7-9 and TRBJ2-1; 12 nucleotides match TRBD1. CDR3 length: 16 residues. Per germline, CDR1 SEHNR and CDR2 FQNEAQ (reference sequence). This CDR3 reads CASSPPGQGARNEQLF. The CDR3 DNA reads as TGTGCCAGCAGCCCCCCGGGACAGGGGGCGCGTAATGAGCAGCTCTTC. Full variable domain (rest looked up from reference TRBV7-9 and TRBJ2-1): DTGVSQNPRHKITKRGQNVTFRCDPISEHNRLYWYRQTLGQGPEFLTYFQNEAQLEKSRLLSDRFSAERPKGSFSTLEIQRTEQGDSAMYLCASSPPGQGARNEQLFGPGTRLTVL.

This clonotype was seen a handful of times. The J gene is TRBJ2-1, the V gene TRBV7-9, with D perhaps TRBD1 or TRBD2 (5 bases each). CDR3 length: 17 residues. Germline CDR1 and CDR2: SEHNR and FQNEAQ (reference sequence). V was cut by 7 bases and J by 6 bases, with 25 bases left in between. In DNA, the CDR3 is TGTGCCAGCATCCAAGGGGCCGGATGGGAGTTTGGCAATGAGCAGTTCTTC. Amino acid sequence: CASIQGAGWEFGNEQFF.

This clonotype has ten or more counts. The chain carries TRBV7-8 and TRBJ2-5; 9 bases are shared with TRBD1. Germline CDR1 and CDR2: SGHVS and FQNEAQ. The V gene end was trimmed by 5 bases and the J gene end by 4 bases; junction bases not matched to a gene: 11. CDR3 length: 16 residues. CDR3 sequence reads: CASSLPRTGVGETQYF. DNA of the CDR3: TGTGCCAGCAGCCTTCCCCGGACAGGGGTGGGAGAGACCCAGTACTTC. The full variable domain, with the rest looked up from reference TRBV7-8 and TRBJ2-5, is GAGVSQSPRYKVAKRGQDVALRCDPISGHVSLFWYQQALGQGPEFLTYFQNEAQLDKSGLPSDRFFAERPEGSVSTLKIQRTQQEDSAVYLCASSLPRTGVGETQYFGPGTRLLVL.

This chain connects TRBV29-1 to TRBJ1-2, with a weak D call TRBD1 (5 bases). Germline CDR1 SQVTM, CDR2 ANQGSEA. The germline V and J ends were trimmed by 0 bases and 7 bases, with 21 bases remaining between them. The CDR3 totals 16 residues. The CDR3, as DNA: TGCAGCGTTGAAGACCTCGGAGAGGGGAAGGTCCGTGGCTACACCTTC. It translates to CSVEDLGEGKVRGYTF. Full variable domain (rest looked up from reference TRBV29-1 and TRBJ1-2): SAVISQKPSRDICQRGTSLTIQCQVDSQVTMMFWYRQQPGQSLTLIATANQGSEATYESGFVIDKFPISRPNLTFSTLTVSNMSPEDSSIYLCSVEDLGEGKVRGYTFGSGTRLTVV.

Ten or more counts support this clonotype. J is TRBJ2-1 and V is TRBV7-6, with 9 bases matching TRBD1. V shed 2 bases, J shed 3 bases, and the junction held 5 bases outside the gene matches. The CDR3 is 16 residues long. The germline V gene has CDR1 SGHVS and CDR2 FNYEAQ. The CDR3 DNA is TGTGCCAGCAGCTTATACGGGACAGGGATCTACAATGAGCAGTTCTTC. It translates to CASSLYGTGIYNEQFF.

V usage is TRBV6-5 and J usage is TRBJ2-5; 9 positions match TRBD1. The CDR3 consists of 15 residues. V was pared by 6 bases and J by 4 bases, with 9 bases of the junction left unmatched. Germline loops: CDR1 MNHEY, CDR2 SVGAGI. CDR3 amino acids: CASSPGTGFGETQYF. DNA of the CDR3: TGTGCCAGCAGCCCGGGGACAGGGTTCGGAGAGACCCAGTACTTC.

V usage is TRBV4-3 and J usage is TRBJ2-1; 16 bases align to TRBD2. The germline V gene has CDR1 LGHNA and CDR2 YSLEER. The CDR3 runs 18 residues. J was trimmed by 5 bases and V by 8 bases; bases with no gene match: 12. CDR3 coding DNA: TGCGCCAGCCGCCCGGGACTAGCGGGGGGGCCGCGGAACAATGAGCAGTTCTTC. This codes for CASRPGLAGGPRNNEQFF.

This clonotype was seen ten or more times. One end of the junction fails to match germline, which may point to a read error. V gene TRBV5-1 combines with J gene TRBJ2-1; D gene unclear. Germline CDR1 and CDR2: SGHRS and YFSETQ. The CDR3 sequence is 11 residues long. The CDR3 region is CASSPSNEQFF. Here the CDR3 DNA reads TGTGCCAGCAGCCCCTCCAATGAGCAGTTCTTC.

The V gene is TRBV25-1, the J gene TRBJ2-3; D remains ambiguous. V shed 7 bases and J shed 0 bases, with 14 bases lying between them. Germline V gene data show CDR1 as MGHDK and CDR2 as SYGVNS. This CDR3 contains 15 residues. The CDR3 sequence is CASTRTDLSTDTQYF. DNA for the CDR3: TGTGCCAGCACCAGGACGGACCTTAGCACAGATACGCAGTATTTT. The whole variable domain, filled in from reference TRBV25-1 and TRBJ2-3, reads EADIYQTPRYLVIGTGKKITLECSQTMGHDKMYWYQQDPGMELHLIHYSYGVNSTEKGDLSSESTVSRIRTEHFPLTLESARPSHTSQYLCASTRTDLSTDTQYFGPGTRLTVL.

V usage is TRBV4-1 and J usage is TRBJ2-1; tentatively, D is TRBD1 (5 bases). The length of the CDR3 is 14 residues. Germline V gives CDR1 MGHRA, CDR2 YSYEKL. V was cut by 5 bases and J by 9 bases, with 17 bases left in between. CDR3 sequence reads: CASSSPGRAGEQFF. The CDR3 DNA reads as TGCGCCAGCAGCTCCCCGGGCAGGGCCGGTGAGCAGTTCTTC.

The V and J genes are TRBV4-1 and TRBJ1-5, with a tentative D call TRBD1 (6 bases). Germline loops: CDR1 MGHRA, CDR2 YSYEKL. Trimming pared 8 bases from V and 3 bases from J, leaving 17 bases between. The CDR3 loop spans 15 amino acids. The CDR3 region is CASSPRRGLNQPQHF. The CDR3 coding sequence is TGCGCCAGCTCTCCGAGGCGGGGGCTCAATCAGCCCCAGCATTTT.

A remark on this clonotype: Relative to the germline gene, one junction end is altered; a read error may explain this. The chain employs TRBV7-4 and TRBJ2-7; TRBD1 might be the D (6 bases). Germline CDR1 reads SGHVT; CDR2 reads SQSDAQ. This CDR3 contains 13 residues. DNA of the CDR3: TGTACCAGCAGCTCCGGACAGTCCTACGAGCAGTACTTT. This encodes CTSSSGQSYEQYF. The entire variable domain, with the rest obtained from reference TRBV7-4 and TRBJ2-7, is as follows: GAGVSQSPRYKVAKRGRDVALRCDSISGHVTLYWYRQTLGQGSEVLTYSQSDAQRDKSGRPSGRFSAERPERSVSTLKIQRTEQGDSAVYLCTSSSGQSYEQYFGPGTRLTVT.

A few counts support this clonotype. This chain uses TRBV11-3 with TRBJ1-4; 8 bases agree with TRBD1. Per the germline V gene, CDR1 is SGHNT and CDR2 is YENEEA. V shed 6 bases and J 8 bases; nucleotides not matched to a gene: 11. CDR3 size: 15 residues. Here the CDR3 DNA reads TGTGCCAGCAGTTTGGGTGCAGGGGGCGACGAAAAACTGTTTTTT. It encodes CASSLGAGGDEKLFF. The complete variable domain, with remaining parts taken from reference TRBV11-3 and TRBJ1-4, reads EAGVVQSPRYKIIEKKQPVAFWCNPISGHNTLYWYLQNLGQGPELLIRYENEEAVDDSQLPKDRFSAERLKGVDSTLKIQPAELGDSAVYLCASSLGAGGDEKLFFGSGTQLSVL.

The sample holds a few counts of this clonotype. V gene TRBV2 combines with J gene TRBJ2-3; no definite D call. The germline V and J ends were trimmed by 11 bases and 0 bases, with 18 bases remaining between them. In germline, CDR1 is SNHLY, CDR2 FYNNEI. This CDR3 contains 15 residues. DNA for the CDR3: TGTGCCTTCGAACAGCCGCAGACTAGCACAGATACGCAGTATTTT. Amino acids: CAFEQPQTSTDTQYF.

The rearrangement uses TRBV5-8 and TRBJ2-1; D might be TRBD2 (7 bases). The germline V gene has CDR1 SGHTS and CDR2 YDEGEE. This CDR3 spans 14 amino acids. V was pared by 2 bases and J by 6 bases, with 12 bases between. The CDR3 is CASSFGGALNEQFF. CDR3 in DNA: TGTGCCAGCAGCTTTGGGGGGGCGCTCAATGAGCAGTTCTTC.

This clonotype has only a few counts. The chain couples TRBV29-1 to TRBJ2-7; TRBD1 is a possible D gene (5 bases). This CDR3 is built from 12 residues. Trimming left V 4 bases short and J 1 base short, with 8 bases between. Germline-derived CDR1 and CDR2 are SQVTM and ANQGSEA. This CDR3 reads CSVVQASYEQYF. The DNA of the CDR3 is TGCAGCGTTGTACAGGCGTCCTACGAGCAGTACTTC.

This rearrangement joins TRBV6-6 to TRBJ1-1; no reliable D call. Germline V lookup: CDR1 MNHNY, CDR2 SVGAGI (reference sequence). V was pared by 2 bases and J by 1 base, with 5 bases between. CDR3 length: 13 residues. CDR3 nucleotide sequence: TGTGCCAGCAGTTACATGTGGAACACTGAAGCTTTCTTT. Translated: CASSYMWNTEAFF.

This clonotype was counted many times. The chain employs TRBV6-5 and TRBJ1-5; D remains ambiguous. The CDR3 loop spans 14 amino acids. The germline V gene encodes CDR1 MNHEY and CDR2 SVGAGI. Trimming stripped 2 bases from V and 6 bases from J, with 11 bases between. The CDR3 sequence: CASSYGSGGQPQHF. For the CDR3, the DNA is TGTGCCAGCAGTTACGGAAGCGGTGGTCAGCCCCAGCATTTT.

The chain is built from TRBV7-7 and TRBJ2-5, with 11 nucleotides matching TRBD2. CDR1 and CDR2 (germline): SSHAT, FNYEAQ (reference sequence). This CDR3 comprises 12 residues. The CDR3 spells CASGGAPETQYF. The DNA for the CDR3 is TGTGCTAGCGGGGGGGCCCCCGAGACCCAGTACTTC.

The genes are TRBV4-3 and TRBJ2-5; perhaps TRBD1 as D (6 bases). The length of the CDR3 is 15 residues. V was clipped by 3 bases and J by 4 bases, with 15 bases between them. Per the germline V gene, CDR1 is LGHNA and CDR2 is YSLEER. CDR3 nucleotides: TGCGCCAGCAGCCAGGGGGATACAGGGATAGAGACCCAGTACTTC. It encodes CASSQGDTGIETQYF.

Comments on this clonotype: This may come from a read error, since a much larger clone is one base off. The CDR3 DNA reads as TGTGCCAGCAGATTACAGGGGCCAGTTAACTATGGCTACACCTTC. It specifies CASRLQGPVNYGYTF. The J gene is TRBJ1-2, the V gene TRBV12-3 or TRBV12-4; 7 bases are shared with TRBD1. J was trimmed by 1 base and V by 6 bases; bases with no gene match: 8. The CDR3 extends over 15 amino acids.

On this clonotype itself: This may stem from a read error, because a much larger clone lies one nucleotide away. The chain employs TRBV7-1 and TRBJ2-3; perhaps TRBD2 as D (7 bases). TRBV7-1 is an ORF for which the function is uncertain. This CDR3 has 19 residues. The CDR3 is CTGRKGGGPKAGSTDTQYF. The CDR3 DNA sequence: TGTACCGGGCGGAAAGGCGGGGGCCCTAAGGCAGGGTCCACAGATACGCAGTATTTT.

This chain links TRBV4-1 with TRBJ2-1; D remains ambiguous. The V gene's germline CDR1 is MGHRA and CDR2 YSYEKL. Trimming removed 1 base from V and 7 bases from J, with 5 bases in between. CDR3 length: 12 residues. CDR3 coding DNA: TGCGCCAGCAGCCAAGCTATAAATGAGCAGTTCTTC. Amino acids: CASSQAINEQFF.

This chain uses TRBV25-1 with TRBJ1-1, with 8 bases fitting TRBD1. The ends lost 6 bases at V and 3 bases at J; junction bases unmatched: 18. CDR1 MGHDK and CDR2 SYGVNS come from the germline V gene. The CDR3 runs 18 residues. The DNA for the CDR3 is TGTGCCAGCAGCCTTGACAGGGGTGGTGTTGTTCGGGACACTGAAGCTTTCTTT. This sequence encodes CASSLDRGGVVRDTEAFF.